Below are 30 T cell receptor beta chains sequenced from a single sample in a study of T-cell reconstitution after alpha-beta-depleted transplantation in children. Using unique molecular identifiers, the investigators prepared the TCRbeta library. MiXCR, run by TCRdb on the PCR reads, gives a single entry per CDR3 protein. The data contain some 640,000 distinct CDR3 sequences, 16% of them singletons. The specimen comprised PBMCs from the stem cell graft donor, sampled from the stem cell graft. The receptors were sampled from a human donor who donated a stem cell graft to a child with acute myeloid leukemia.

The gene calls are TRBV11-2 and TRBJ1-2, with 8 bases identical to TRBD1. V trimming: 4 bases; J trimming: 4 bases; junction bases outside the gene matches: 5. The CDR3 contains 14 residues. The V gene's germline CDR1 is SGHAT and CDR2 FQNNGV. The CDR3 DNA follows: TGTGCCAGCAGCTCGGACAGGGATGTCTATGGCTACACCTTC. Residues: CASSSDRDVYGYTF. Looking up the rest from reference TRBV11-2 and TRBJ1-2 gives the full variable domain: EAGVAQSPRYKIIEKRQSVAFWCNPISGHATLYWYQQILGQGPKLLIQFQNNGVVDDSQLPKDRFSAERLKGVDSTLKIQPAKLEDSAVYLCASSSDRDVYGYTFGSGTRLTVV.

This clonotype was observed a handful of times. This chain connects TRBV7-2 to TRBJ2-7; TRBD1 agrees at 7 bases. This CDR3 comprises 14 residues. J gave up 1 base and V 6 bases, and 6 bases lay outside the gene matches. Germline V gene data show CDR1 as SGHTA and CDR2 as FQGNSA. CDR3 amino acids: CASRKTTGSYEQYF. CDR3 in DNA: TGTGCCAGCAGGAAGACGACAGGGTCCTACGAGCAGTACTTC. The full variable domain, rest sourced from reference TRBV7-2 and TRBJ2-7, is GAGVSQSPSNKVTEKGKDVELRCDPISGHTALYWYRQSLGQGLEFLIYFQGNSAPDKSGLPSDRFSAERTGGSVSTLTIQRTQQEDSAVYLCASRKTTGSYEQYFGPGTRLTVT.

Here the CDR3 reads CASSQGLRAAATNEKLFF. The DNA for the CDR3 is TGCGCCAGCAGCCAAGGGCTCCGGGCGGCCGCAACTAATGAAAAACTGTTTTTT. The V and J genes are TRBV4-3 and TRBJ1-4; no reliable D call. This CDR3 has 18 amino acids. Germline CDR1 LGHNA, CDR2 YSLEER. Between the trimmed V and J ends, which lost 1 base and 0 bases, there was a span of 15 bases.

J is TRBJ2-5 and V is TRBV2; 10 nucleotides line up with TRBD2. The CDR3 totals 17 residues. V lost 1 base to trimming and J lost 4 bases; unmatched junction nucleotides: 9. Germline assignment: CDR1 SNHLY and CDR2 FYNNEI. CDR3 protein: CASSEDSGGATRETQYF. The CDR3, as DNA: TGTGCCAGCAGTGAAGACAGCGGGGGGGCCACGCGAGAGACCCAGTACTTC.

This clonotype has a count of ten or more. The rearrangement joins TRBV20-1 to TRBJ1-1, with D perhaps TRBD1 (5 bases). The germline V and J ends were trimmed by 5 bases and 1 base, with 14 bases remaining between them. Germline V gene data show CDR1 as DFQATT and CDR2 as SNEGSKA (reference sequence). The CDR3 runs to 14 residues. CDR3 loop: CSAARAARNTEAFF. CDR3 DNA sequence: TGCAGTGCTGCCAGGGCAGCACGGAACACTGAAGCTTTCTTT.

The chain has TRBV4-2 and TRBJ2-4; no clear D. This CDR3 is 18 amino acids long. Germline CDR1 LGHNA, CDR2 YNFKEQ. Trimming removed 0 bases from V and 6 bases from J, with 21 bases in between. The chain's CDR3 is CASSQDPRADLSLNIQYF. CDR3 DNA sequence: TGTGCCAGCAGCCAAGACCCAAGGGCCGATCTCTCCTTAAACATTCAGTACTTC.

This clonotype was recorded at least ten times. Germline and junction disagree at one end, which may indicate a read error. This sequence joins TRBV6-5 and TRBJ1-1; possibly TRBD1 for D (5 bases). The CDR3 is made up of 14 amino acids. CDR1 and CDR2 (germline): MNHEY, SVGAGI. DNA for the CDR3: TGTGCCAGCACCCGAGGGTGGGGGAACACTGAAGCCTTCTTT. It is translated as CASTRGWGNTEAFF.

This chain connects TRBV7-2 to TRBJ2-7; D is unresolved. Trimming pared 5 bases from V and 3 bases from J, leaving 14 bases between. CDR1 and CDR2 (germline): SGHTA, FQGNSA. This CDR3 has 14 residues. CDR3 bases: TGTGCCAGCAGCCCCGATATAACTTACTACGAGCAGTACTTC. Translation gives CASSPDITYYEQYF. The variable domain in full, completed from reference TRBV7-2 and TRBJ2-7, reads GAGVSQSPSNKVTEKGKDVELRCDPISGHTALYWYRQSLGQGLEFLIYFQGNSAPDKSGLPSDRFSAERTGGSVSTLTIQRTQQEDSAVYLCASSPDITYYEQYFGPGTRLTVT.

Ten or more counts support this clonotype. This chain's CDR3 is CSASYPGRNKLPGNTIYF. For the CDR3, the DNA is TGCAGTGCTAGCTACCCAGGGAGGAACAAGCTCCCTGGAAACACCATATATTTT. The gene calls are TRBV20-1 and TRBJ1-3, with a tentative D call TRBD1 (5 bases). The V gene's germline CDR1 is DFQATT and CDR2 SNEGSKA (reference sequence). V lost 3 bases and J lost 2, with 23 bases in between. The CDR3 runs 18 residues.

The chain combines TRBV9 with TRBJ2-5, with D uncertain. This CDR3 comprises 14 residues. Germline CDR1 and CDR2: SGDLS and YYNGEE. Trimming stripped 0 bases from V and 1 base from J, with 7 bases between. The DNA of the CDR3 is TGTGCCAGCAGCGTAGATGGCAGCCAAGAGACCCAGTACTTC. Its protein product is CASSVDGSQETQYF.

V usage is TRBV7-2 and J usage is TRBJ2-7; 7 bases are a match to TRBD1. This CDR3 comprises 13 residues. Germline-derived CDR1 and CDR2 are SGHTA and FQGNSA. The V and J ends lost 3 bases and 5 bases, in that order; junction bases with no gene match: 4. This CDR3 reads CASSFKGADEQYV. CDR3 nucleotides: TGTGCCAGCAGCTTTAAGGGGGCCGACGAGCAGTACGTC.

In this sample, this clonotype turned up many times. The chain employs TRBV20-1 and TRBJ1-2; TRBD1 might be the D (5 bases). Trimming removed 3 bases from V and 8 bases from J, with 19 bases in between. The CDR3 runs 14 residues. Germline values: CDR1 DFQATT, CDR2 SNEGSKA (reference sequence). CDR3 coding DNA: TGCAGTGCTAGCGGGGACTGGACAATTGGGGGCTACACCTTC. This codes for CSASGDWTIGGYTF.

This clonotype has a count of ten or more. The DNA for the CDR3 is TGTGCCAGCAGCTCCTCATCTTCCCGGGACAACTACGAGCAGTACGTC. Protein: CASSSSSSRDNYEQYV. The rearrangement joins TRBV11-2 to TRBJ2-7, with D perhaps matching TRBD1 (6 bases). Germline CDR1 and CDR2: SGHAT and FQNNGV. The CDR3 sequence is 16 residues long. V shed 4 bases and J shed 3 bases, with 19 bases lying between them.

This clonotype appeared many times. The CDR3 protein is CSVPRHSGNTIYF. The CDR3 DNA reads as TGCAGTGTCCCTAGGCACTCTGGAAACACCATATATTTT. This rearrangement joins TRBV20-1 to TRBJ1-3; D is undetermined. Trimming removed 7 bases at V and 0 bases at J, with 10 bases between. There are 13 residues in the CDR3. CDR1 and CDR2 (germline): DFQATT, SNEGSKA (reference sequence).

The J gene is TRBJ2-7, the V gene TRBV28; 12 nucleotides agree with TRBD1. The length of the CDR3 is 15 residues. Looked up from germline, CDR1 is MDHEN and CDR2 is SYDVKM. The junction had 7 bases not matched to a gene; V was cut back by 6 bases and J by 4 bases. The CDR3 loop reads CASSPRGQGAYEQYV. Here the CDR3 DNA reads TGTGCCAGCAGCCCAAGGGGACAGGGGGCTTACGAGCAGTACGTC.

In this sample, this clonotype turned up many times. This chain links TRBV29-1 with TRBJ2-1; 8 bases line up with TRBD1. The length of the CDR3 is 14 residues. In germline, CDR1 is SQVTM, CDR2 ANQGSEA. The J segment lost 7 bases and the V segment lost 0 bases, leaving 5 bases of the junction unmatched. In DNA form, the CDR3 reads TGCAGCGTTGAAGACAGGGGGCGTTTTAATGAGCAGTTCTTC. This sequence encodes CSVEDRGRFNEQFF.

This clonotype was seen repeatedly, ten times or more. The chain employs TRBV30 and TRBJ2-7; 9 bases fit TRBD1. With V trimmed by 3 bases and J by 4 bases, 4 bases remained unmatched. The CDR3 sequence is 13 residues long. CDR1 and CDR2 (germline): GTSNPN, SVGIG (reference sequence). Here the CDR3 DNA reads TGTGCCTGGAGCTCGGGACAGGGATACGAGCAGTACTTC. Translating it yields CAWSSGQGYEQYF.

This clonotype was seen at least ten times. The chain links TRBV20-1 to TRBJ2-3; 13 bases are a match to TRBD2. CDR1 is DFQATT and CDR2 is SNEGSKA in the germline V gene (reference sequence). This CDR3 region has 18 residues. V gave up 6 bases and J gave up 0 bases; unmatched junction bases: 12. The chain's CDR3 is CSAEQTSGGIPSTDTQYF. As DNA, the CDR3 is TGCAGTGCCGAGCAGACTAGCGGGGGGATCCCTAGCACAGATACGCAGTATTTT.

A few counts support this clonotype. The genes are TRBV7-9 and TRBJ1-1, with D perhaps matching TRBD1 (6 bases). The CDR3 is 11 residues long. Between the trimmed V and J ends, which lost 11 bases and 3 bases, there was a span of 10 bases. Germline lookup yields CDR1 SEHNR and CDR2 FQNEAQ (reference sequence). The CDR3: CAGGRYTEAFF. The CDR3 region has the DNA TGTGCCGGGGGGCGGTACACTGAAGCTTTCTTT.

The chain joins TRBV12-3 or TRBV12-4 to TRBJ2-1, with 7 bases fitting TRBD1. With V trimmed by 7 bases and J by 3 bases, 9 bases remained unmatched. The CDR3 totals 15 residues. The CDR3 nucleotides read TGTGCCAGCAACCTCCGGGACAGACTCTACAATGAGCAGTTCTTC. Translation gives CASNLRDRLYNEQFF.

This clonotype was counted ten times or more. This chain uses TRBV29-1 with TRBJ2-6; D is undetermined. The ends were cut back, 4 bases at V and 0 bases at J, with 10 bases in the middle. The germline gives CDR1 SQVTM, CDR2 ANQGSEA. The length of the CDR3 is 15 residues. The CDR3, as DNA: TGCAGCGTTGGGCAGGCGTTCTCTGGGGCCAACGTCCTGACTTTC. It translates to CSVGQAFSGANVLTF.

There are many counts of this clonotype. CDR3 residues: CASSPRRVRDGYTF. CDR3 nucleotide sequence: TGTGCCAGCAGTCCCCGAAGGGTGAGGGATGGCTACACCTTC. V gene TRBV12-3 or TRBV12-4 combines with J gene TRBJ1-2; no clear D gene. V was shortened by 5 bases and J by 6 bases, with 16 bases between the two germline ends. The CDR3 is made up of 14 amino acids.

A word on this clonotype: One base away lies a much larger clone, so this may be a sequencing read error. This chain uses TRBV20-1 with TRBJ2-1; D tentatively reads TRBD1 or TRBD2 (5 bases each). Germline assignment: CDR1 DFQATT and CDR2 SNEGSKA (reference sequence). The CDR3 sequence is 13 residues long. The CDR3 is CSASSGTYNGQFF. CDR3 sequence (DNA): TGCAGTGCTAGTTCCGGGACCTACAATGGGCAGTTCTTC.

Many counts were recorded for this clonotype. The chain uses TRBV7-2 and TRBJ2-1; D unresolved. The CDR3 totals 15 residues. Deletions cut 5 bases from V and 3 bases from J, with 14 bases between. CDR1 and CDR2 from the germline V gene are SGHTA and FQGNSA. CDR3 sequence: CASSPQAHNYNEQFF. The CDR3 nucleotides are TGTGCCAGCAGCCCCCAGGCACACAACTACAATGAGCAGTTCTTC.

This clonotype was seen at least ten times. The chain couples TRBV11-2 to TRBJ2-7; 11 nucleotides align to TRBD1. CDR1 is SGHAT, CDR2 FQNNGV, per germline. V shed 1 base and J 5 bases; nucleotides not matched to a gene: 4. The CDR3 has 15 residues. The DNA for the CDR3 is TGTGCCAGCAGCTTAGGGGGACAGGGGGTTGACGAGCAGTACTTC. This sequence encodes CASSLGGQGVDEQYF. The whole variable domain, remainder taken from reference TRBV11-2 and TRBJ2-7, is EAGVAQSPRYKIIEKRQSVAFWCNPISGHATLYWYQQILGQGPKLLIQFQNNGVVDDSQLPKDRFSAERLKGVDSTLKIQPAKLEDSAVYLCASSLGGQGVDEQYFGPGTRLTVT.

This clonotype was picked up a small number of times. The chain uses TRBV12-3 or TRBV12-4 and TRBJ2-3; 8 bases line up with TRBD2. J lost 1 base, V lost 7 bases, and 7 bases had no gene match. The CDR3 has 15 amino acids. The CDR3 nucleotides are TGTGCCAGCACCCGCGGGGGGTTCGGCACAGATACGCAGTATTTT. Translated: CASTRGGFGTDTQYF.

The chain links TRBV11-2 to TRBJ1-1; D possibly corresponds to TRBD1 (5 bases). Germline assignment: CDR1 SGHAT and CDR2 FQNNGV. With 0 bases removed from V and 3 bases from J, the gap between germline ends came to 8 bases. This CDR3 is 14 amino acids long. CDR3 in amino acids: CASSLDSGYTEAFF. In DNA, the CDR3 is TGTGCCAGCAGCTTAGATTCAGGGTACACTGAAGCTTTCTTT.

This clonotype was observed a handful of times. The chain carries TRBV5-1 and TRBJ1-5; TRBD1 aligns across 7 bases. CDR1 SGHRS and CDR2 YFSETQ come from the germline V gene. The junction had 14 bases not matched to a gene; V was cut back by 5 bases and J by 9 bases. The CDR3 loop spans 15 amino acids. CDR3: CASRRDSGGSGPQHF. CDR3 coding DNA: TGCGCCAGCAGGAGGGACAGCGGAGGAAGTGGGCCCCAGCATTTT.

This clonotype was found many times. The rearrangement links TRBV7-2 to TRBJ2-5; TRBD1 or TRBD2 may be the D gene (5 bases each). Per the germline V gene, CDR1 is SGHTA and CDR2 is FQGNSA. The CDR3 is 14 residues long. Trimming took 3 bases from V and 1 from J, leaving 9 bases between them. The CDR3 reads CASSFSGPQETQYF. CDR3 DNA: TGTGCCAGCAGCTTTTCGGGGCCCCAAGAGACCCAGTACTTC. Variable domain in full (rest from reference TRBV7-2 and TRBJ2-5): GAGVSQSPSNKVTEKGKDVELRCDPISGHTALYWYRQSLGQGLEFLIYFQGNSAPDKSGLPSDRFSAERTGGSVSTLTIQRTQQEDSAVYLCASSFSGPQETQYFGPGTRLLVL.

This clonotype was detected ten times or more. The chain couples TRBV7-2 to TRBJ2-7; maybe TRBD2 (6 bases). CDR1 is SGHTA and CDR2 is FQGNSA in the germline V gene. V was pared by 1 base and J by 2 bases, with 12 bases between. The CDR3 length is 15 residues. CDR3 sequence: CASSLGGGEAYEQYF. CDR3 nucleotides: TGTGCCAGCAGCTTAGGTGGTGGGGAGGCCTACGAGCAGTACTTC. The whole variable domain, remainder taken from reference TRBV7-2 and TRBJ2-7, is GAGVSQSPSNKVTEKGKDVELRCDPISGHTALYWYRQSLGQGLEFLIYFQGNSAPDKSGLPSDRFSAERTGGSVSTLTIQRTQQEDSAVYLCASSLGGGEAYEQYFGPGTRLTVT.